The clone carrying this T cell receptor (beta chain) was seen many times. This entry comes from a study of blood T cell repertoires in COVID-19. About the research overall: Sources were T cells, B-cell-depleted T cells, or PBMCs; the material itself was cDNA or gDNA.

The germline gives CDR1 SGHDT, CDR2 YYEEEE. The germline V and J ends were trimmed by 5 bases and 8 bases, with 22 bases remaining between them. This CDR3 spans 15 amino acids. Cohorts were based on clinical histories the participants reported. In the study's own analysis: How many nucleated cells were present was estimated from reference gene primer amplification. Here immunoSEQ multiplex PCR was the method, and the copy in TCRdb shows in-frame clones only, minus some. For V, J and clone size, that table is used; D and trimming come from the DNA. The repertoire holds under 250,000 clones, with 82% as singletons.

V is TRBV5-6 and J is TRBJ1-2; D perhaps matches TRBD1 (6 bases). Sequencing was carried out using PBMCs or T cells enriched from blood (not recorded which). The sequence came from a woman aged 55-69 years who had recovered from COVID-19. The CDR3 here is CASRPQGPHLYGYTF. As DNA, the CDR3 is TGTGCCAGCAGACCTCAGGGGCCACACCTCTACGGCTACACCTTC.